A selection of T cell receptor beta chains follows, all from one sample in a study of metastatic and nonmetastatic thyroid tumors. Through MiXCR, TCRdb re-clonotyped the PCR reads. The sample shows 7,000 to 8,500 clones, about 22% of them seen only once. The source material was tumor tissue. All receptors derive from a female donor with papillary thyroid cancer or a benign thyroid nodule (not recorded which). Some clones in this sample may be carry-over from other donors' samples. The CDR3 runs from the conserved cysteine through the conserved F or W. The order of the fields is clone size, V gene, D gene, J gene, CDR3 DNA, CDR3 protein. A D gene is named only where the DNA matches it firmly. A clone size is listed for some rows: how often the clone was seen (once, few, many), or a class if it is expanded.

many	TRBV12-3/TRBV12-4	-	TRBJ1-4	TGTGCCAGCAGGCTTGGGACCTCTAATGAAAAACTGTTTTTT	CASRLGTSNEKLFF
medium-sized	TRBV12-3/TRBV12-4	-	TRBJ1-1	TGTGCCAGCTCTCGGACGGTGAACACTGAAGCTTTCTTT	CASSRTVNTEAFF
medium-sized	TRBV7-2	-	TRBJ2-2	TGTGCCAGCAGCCATGGGGACCTGAACACCGGGGAGCTGTTTTTT	CASSHGDLNTGELFF
medium-sized	TRBV6-1	-	TRBJ1-2	TGTGCCAGCACACCCAACGGCGTCTATGGCTACACCTTC	CASTPNGVYGYTF
-	TRBV7-6	-	TRBJ1-6	TGTGCCAGCAGCTTAAATGAAGAGTCACCCCTCCACTTT	CASSLNEESPLHF
few	TRBV6-2/TRBV6-3	TRBD2	TRBJ2-1	TGTGCCAGCAGTTACCCCGGGGGGGAGTGGTCCTACAATGAGCAGTTCTTC	CASSYPGGEWSYNEQFF
-	TRBV7-9	TRBD1	TRBJ1-1	TGTGCCAGCAGCCCCCCGACAGGGTCGAACACTGAAGCTTTCTTT	CASSPPTGSNTEAFF
-	TRBV30	TRBD2	TRBJ2-1	TGTGCCCAGACATTACTAGCGGGGGTCAACAATGAGCAGTTCTTC	CAQTLLAGVNNEQFF
many	TRBV2	TRBD2	TRBJ2-3	TGTGCCAGCAGGGACGGTTTAGCGGGAGGGCCGCCAGATACGCAGTATTTT	CASRDGLAGGPPDTQYF
many	TRBV19	TRBD1	TRBJ2-7	TGTGCCAGTAGTGGTTTAAAGCGTCAGGGGGTCAACGAGCAGTACTTC	CASSGLKRQGVNEQYF
few	TRBV6-1	-	TRBJ2-2	TGTGCCAGCAGTATTCTTGGGCTCGGGGAGCTGTTTTTT	CASSILGLGELFF
-	TRBV12-3/TRBV12-4	-	TRBJ1-1	TGTGCCAGCCGTTTCTATGGGGCGGCAGCTTTCTTT	CASRFYGAAAFF
-	TRBV6-1	TRBD1	TRBJ1-5	TGTGCCAGCAGCGCCCTGACAGGGGACAATCAGCCCCAGCATTTT	CASSALTGDNQPQHF
-	TRBV11-1	-	TRBJ2-7	TGTGCCAGCAGGCGAGGACGGTCAGTAGACGGGGAGCAGTACTTC	CASRRGRSVDGEQYF
many	TRBV5-1	-	TRBJ1-5	TGCGCCAGCAGCTTGAGGGGCCATCAGCCCCAGCATTTT	CASSLRGHQPQHF